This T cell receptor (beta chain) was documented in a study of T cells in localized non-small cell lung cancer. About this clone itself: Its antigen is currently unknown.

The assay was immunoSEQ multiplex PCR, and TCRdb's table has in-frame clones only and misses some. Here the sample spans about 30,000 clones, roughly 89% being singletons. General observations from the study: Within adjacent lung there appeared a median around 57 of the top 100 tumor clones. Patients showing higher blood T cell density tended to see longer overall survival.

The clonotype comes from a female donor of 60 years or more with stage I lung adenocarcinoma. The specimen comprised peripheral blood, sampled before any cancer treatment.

The DNA for the CDR3 is TGCAGTGTCGCCATGGGTGCCCGAGCTTTCTTT. This encodes CSVAMGARAFF. The chain has TRBV20-1 and TRBJ1-1; unclear D gene. V was shortened by 7 bases and J by 10 bases, with 16 bases between the two germline ends. Germline V gene data show CDR1 as DFQATT and CDR2 as SNEGSKA (reference sequence). CDR3 length equals 11 residues.